This T cell receptor (beta chain) was recorded in a study of Ad26.COV2.S vaccination and SARS-CoV-2 variants. Whole-study context: Donor got 5x10^10 or 1x10^11 viral particles of Ad26.COV2.S.

TCRdb's table, derived via immunoSEQ multiplex PCR, lists solely in-frame clones and lacks some. The data hold more than 350,000 clones, with over 75% observed a single time. Treatment noted: about 20 received Ad26.COV2.S at low or high dose, single or two shots; about 5 received placebo; per-sample allocation not given. Day 63 after the first injection of vaccine or placebo was the sampling time. Its platform was an Ad26 vector, and its expressed antigen was Wuhan-strain SARS-CoV-2 spike. The V gene's germline CDR1 is SNHLY and CDR2 FYNNEI. The CDR3 is 15 residues long. Trimming removed 6 bases from V and 3 bases from J, with 16 bases in between.

The TCR originated in a person aged 18-60 years who received the Ad26.COV2.S COVID-19 vaccine or a placebo. The source was peripheral blood, collected in a trial of Ad26.COV2.S vaccine versus placebo. The chain is built from TRBV2 and TRBJ2-3, with D unclear. CDR3 in amino acids: CASRGSPLSTDTQYF. The DNA of the CDR3 is TGTGCCAGCAGAGGTAGCCCGTTGTCAACAGATACGCAGTATTTT.